The next 14 T cell receptor beta chains were all read from a single sample in a study of metastatic and nonmetastatic thyroid tumors (dated by TCRdb to the early 2020s). Receptor amplification or capture employed PCR. The sequencing machine was an Illumina HiSeq 4000. TCRdb cleaned the public reads at Q25 with fastp, built clones with MiXCR and kept in-frame beta chains. The sample contains around 64,000 clones, roughly 4.1% of them found a single time. In total, the top ten clones hold under 25% of the sample. None of the patients had been given any treatment before thyroid surgery. Sequencing input: blood. All receptors come from a female donor with papillary thyroid cancer or a benign thyroid nodule (not recorded which). Some clones in this sample may be carry-over from other donors' samples.

At least ten counts were recorded for this clone. The rearrangement joins TRBV19 to TRBJ2-1; 8 positions match TRBD1. CDR1 LNHDA and CDR2 SQIVND come from the germline V gene (reference sequence). The CDR3 extends over 14 amino acids. The V and J ends lost 6 bases and 6 bases, in that order; junction bases with no gene match: 7. The CDR3: CASRPGGEVNEQFF. The CDR3 DNA follows: TGTGCCAGTAGGCCAGGGGGCGAGGTCAATGAGCAGTTCTTC.

This clone has just a few counts. The chain is built from TRBV12-3 or TRBV12-4 and TRBJ1-3, with 9 bases lining up with TRBD1. The CDR3 is 15 amino acids. V was pared by 5 bases and J by 2 bases, with 4 bases of the junction left unmatched. The chain's CDR3 is CASSPGTGPGNTIYF. The CDR3 region has the DNA TGTGCCAGCAGTCCCGGGACAGGGCCTGGAAACACCATATATTTT.

CDR3 bases: TGTGCCAGCACTCCCCTCATGTCCACGACCGGAAACACCATATATTTT. It encodes CASTPLMSTTGNTIYF. V is TRBV6-1 and J is TRBJ1-3; D not resolved. V lost 7 bases and J lost 4, with 20 bases in between. There are 16 residues in the CDR3. CDR1 and CDR2 (germline): MNHNS, SASEGT.

At least ten counts were recorded for this clone. The genes are TRBV12-3 or TRBV12-4 and TRBJ2-5; D perhaps matches TRBD1 (6 bases). V gave up 5 bases and J gave up 1 base, with 11 bases separating them. There are 14 residues in the CDR3. The chain's CDR3 is CASSLDSLQETQYF. The CDR3 nucleotides are TGTGCCAGCAGTCTGGACAGCCTCCAAGAGACCCAGTACTTC.

The chain recombines TRBV6-2 or TRBV6-3 with TRBJ2-2; maybe TRBD1 (5 bases). The CDR3 length is 13 residues. Looked up from germline, CDR1 is MNHEY and CDR2 is SVGEGT. V dropped 5 bases and J dropped 3 bases, with 7 bases sitting between them. As DNA, the CDR3 is TGTGCCAGCAGTCGCAGGGACACCGGGGAGCTGTTTTTT. It translates to CASSRRDTGELFF.

The sample holds many counts of this clone. The chain combines TRBV18 with TRBJ1-6; D gene unclear. Germline assignment: CDR1 KGHSH and CDR2 LQKENI. The CDR3 spans 14 residues. V gave up 2 bases and J gave up 7 bases, with 9 bases separating them. CDR3 in amino acids: CASSPGSGNSPLHF. The CDR3 coding sequence is TGTGCCAGCTCACCAGGGTCGGGAAATTCACCCCTCCACTTT.

A few counts support this clone. CDR3 sequence reads: CASSENFSEAFF. The CDR3 region has the DNA TGTGCCAGCAGTGAAAATTTTAGTGAAGCTTTCTTT. The rearrangement links TRBV6-1 to TRBJ1-1; D unclear. V dropped 2 bases and J dropped 7 bases, with 8 bases sitting between them. This CDR3 has 12 amino acids. Germline values: CDR1 MNHNS, CDR2 SASEGT.

In this sample, this clone turned up many times. Within the sample, other DNA sequences also encode this same CDR3. The chain links TRBV5-4 to TRBJ1-6; D is possibly TRBD1 (5 bases). Germline V gene data show CDR1 as SGHNT and CDR2 as YYREEE (reference sequence). This CDR3 has 13 residues. V lost 5 bases to trimming and J lost 15 bases, with 18 bases between them. CDR3 region: CASSLTSWGRLHF. The CDR3 nucleotides read TGTGCCAGCAGTTTGACGTCCTGGGGACGCCTCCACTTT. The whole variable domain, remainder taken from reference TRBV5-4 and TRBJ1-6, is ETGVTQSPTHLIKTRGQQVTLRCSSQSGHNTVSWYQQALGQGPQFIFQYYREEENGRGNFPPRFSGLQFPNYSSELNVNALELDDSALYLCASSLTSWGRLHFGNGTRLTVT.

There are many counts of this clone. The CDR3 nucleotides read TGTGCCAGCAGTGACCTCTATGACAATGAGCAGTTCTTC. This encodes CASSDLYDNEQFF. The V gene is TRBV2, the J gene TRBJ2-1; D call uncertain. Germline lookup yields CDR1 SNHLY and CDR2 FYNNEI. V lost 3 bases and J 5 bases, leaving 8 bases between the germline ends. The CDR3 has 13 amino acids.

This clone was counted ten times or more. CDR3 sequence reads: CASSLAGLSGNEQFF. The CDR3 DNA is TGTGCCAGCAGCTTAGCGGGGCTAAGTGGGAATGAGCAGTTCTTC. The chain uses TRBV11-1 and TRBJ2-1, with a possible D match to TRBD1 (5 bases). Germline lookup yields CDR1 SGHAT and CDR2 FQDESV (reference sequence). This CDR3 has 15 amino acids. V was trimmed by 0 bases and J by 7 bases, leaving 13 bases between them.

The chain joins TRBV6-5 to TRBJ2-7; D gene uncertain. The CDR3 is 14 residues long. Per the germline V gene, CDR1 is MNHEY and CDR2 is SVGAGI. V dropped 4 bases and J dropped 4 bases, with 14 bases sitting between them. Written as DNA, the CDR3 is TGTGCCAGCAGTTTACTGGAAGTGCGGTACGAGCAGTACTTC. Encoded protein: CASSLLEVRYEQYF.

In its sample, this clone was seen many times. This chain joins TRBV2 and TRBJ1-5; D gene uncertain. The CDR3 runs 14 residues. Germline V gives CDR1 SNHLY, CDR2 FYNNEI. V was cut by 6 bases and J by 7 bases, with 16 bases left in between. The chain's CDR3 is CASRDGKGLQPQHF. CDR3 coding DNA: TGTGCCAGCAGGGATGGTAAGGGTTTGCAGCCCCAGCATTTT. Full variable domain (rest looked up from reference TRBV2 and TRBJ1-5): EPEVTQTPSHQVTQMGQEVILRCVPISNHLYFYWYRQILGQKVEFLVSFYNNEISEKSEIFDDQFSVERPDGSNFTLKIRSTKLEDSAMYFCASRDGKGLQPQHFGDGTRLSIL.

Details on this clone: With a much larger clone just one base away, this may be a read error. This sample also contains other DNA sequences that code for the same CDR3. CDR3 region: CALDSSMGANVLTF. The CDR3 bases are TGTGCCTTAGACAGTAGTATGGGGGCCAATGTCCTGACTTTC. The chain recombines TRBV30 with TRBJ2-6; tentatively, D is TRBD1 (6 bases). The CDR3 spans 14 residues. Germline values: CDR1 GTSNPN, CDR2 SVGIG (reference sequence).

This clone was counted at least ten times. The sample contains more than one DNA sequence encoding this CDR3. The CDR3 spells CAISERQGTSRPPETQYF. The CDR3 region has the DNA TGTGCCATCAGTGAGCGGCAGGGGACTTCGAGGCCCCCGGAGACCCAGTACTTC. The V call is TRBV10-3, the J call TRBJ2-5; the D gene could be TRBD1 or TRBD2 (6 bases each). There are 18 residues in the CDR3. V was cut by 2 bases and J by 5 bases, with 24 bases left in between. CDR1 ENHRY and CDR2 SYGVKD come from the germline V gene.